The next 13 T cell receptor beta chains were all read from a single sample in a study of T cell responses to AZD1222 COVID-19 vaccine. Here immunoSEQ multiplex PCR was the method, and the copy in TCRdb shows in-frame clones only, minus some. The sample shows around 130,000 clones, 88% of them seen only once. This sample comprised peripheral blood, obtained on day 0 of AZD1222 vaccination. These receptors all come from an adult in good health.

The chain joins TRBV19 to TRBJ1-6; perhaps TRBD1 as D (5 bases). Per germline, CDR1 LNHDA and CDR2 SQIVND (reference sequence). V lost 3 bases to trimming and J lost 7 bases, with 7 bases between them. The CDR3 has 13 residues. The CDR3 DNA reads as TGTGCCAGTAGTATGACAGAGAATTCACCCCTCCACTTT. Translated, it gives CASSMTENSPLHF.

This clone was detected only a few times. CDR3 sequence (DNA): TGCGCCAGCAAAACGGGACAGGTGATGAACACTGAAGCTTTCTTT. Amino acids: CASKTGQVMNTEAFF. The V call is TRBV5-1, the J call TRBJ1-1; 8 positions agree with TRBD1. The CDR3 length is 15 residues. The germline V gene has CDR1 SGHRS and CDR2 YFSETQ. V shed 6 bases and J 0 bases; nucleotides not matched to a gene: 7.

This clone has more than one count but fewer than ten. V is TRBV6-1 and J is TRBJ2-7, with TRBD1 matching 9 bases. The trim removed 4 bases at V and 2 bases at J, leaving 9 bases unmatched. This CDR3 has 16 amino acids. Germline assignment: CDR1 MNHNS and CDR2 SASEGT. The CDR3 region is CASSGVSGTGPYEQYF. CDR3 DNA: TGTGCCAGCAGTGGTGTATCCGGGACAGGGCCCTACGAGCAGTACTTC.

About this clone: The DNA is omitted, as the CDR3 cannot be located on it reliably, and the CDR3 follows TCRdb's listing. The gene calls are TRBV28 and TRBJ2-2. Germline V gene lookup returns CDR1 MDHEN and CDR2 SYDVKM. The CDR3 is 14 residues long, counting both termini. The CDR3 loop is CASSSSGLYGKLFF.

This chain uses TRBV27 with TRBJ1-1; 8 positions agree with TRBD1. The CDR3 is made up of 16 amino acids. CDR1 and CDR2 from the germline V gene are MNHEY and SMNVEV (reference sequence). Trimming removed 2 bases from V and 0 bases from J; junction bases left unmatched: 5. CDR3 residues: CASSLRQGWMNTEAFF. The CDR3 DNA reads as TGTGCCAGCAGTTTAAGACAGGGGTGGATGAACACTGAAGCTTTCTTT.

The V call is TRBV12-5, the J call TRBJ2-1; D may be TRBD2 (6 bases). CDR1 and CDR2 (germline): LGHNT, FRNRAP. V was trimmed by 0 bases and J by 0 bases, leaving 12 bases between them. The CDR3 sequence is 17 residues long. This CDR3 is CASGLVPRTISYNEQFF. CDR3 DNA sequence: TGTGCTAGTGGTTTGGTACCTCGGACTATCTCCTACAATGAGCAGTTCTTC.

The rearrangement joins TRBV5-6 to TRBJ1-5; D is uncertain. V was clipped by 0 bases and J by 9 bases, with 7 bases between them. Germline CDR1 and CDR2: SGHDT and YYEEEE. The CDR3 is 12 amino acids. DNA of the CDR3: TGTGCCAGCAGCTTGGCCAAAGGGCCCCAGCATTTT. It yields the protein CASSLAKGPQHF.

The chain combines TRBV5-4 with TRBJ2-7, with 7 bases matching TRBD2. Germline CDR1 and CDR2: SGHNT and YYREEE (reference sequence). After removal of 4 bases from V and 4 bases from J, the junction contained 5 bases not matched to a gene. The CDR3 runs to 13 residues. The chain's CDR3 is CASSEAGRYEQYF. CDR3 coding DNA: TGTGCCAGCAGCGAAGCGGGACGGTACGAGCAGTACTTC.

The rearrangement links TRBV11-2 to TRBJ1-6; possibly TRBD1 for D (5 bases). Germline CDR1 SGHAT, CDR2 FQNNGV. V lost 6 bases and J lost 8, with 11 bases in between. This CDR3 spans 13 amino acids. CDR3 nucleotides: TGTGCCAGCAGGGGGCAGGGAGATTCACCCCTCCACTTT. Its protein product is CASRGQGDSPLHF. Looking up the rest from reference TRBV11-2 and TRBJ1-6 gives the full variable domain: EAGVAQSPRYKIIEKRQSVAFWCNPISGHATLYWYQQILGQGPKLLIQFQNNGVVDDSQLPKDRFSAERLKGVDSTLKIQPAKLEDSAVYLCASRGQGDSPLHFGNGTRLTVT.

The J gene is TRBJ1-6, the V gene TRBV29-1; 8 bases line up with TRBD1. Germline values: CDR1 SQVTM, CDR2 ANQGSEA. This CDR3 region has 13 residues. The V and J ends lost 4 bases and 12 bases, in that order; junction bases with no gene match: 8. Written as DNA, the CDR3 is TGCAGCGTTGCCAGGGGGCAATTTGAACCCCTCCACTTT. This gives the protein CSVARGQFEPLHF.

The chain employs TRBV2 and TRBJ1-1; maybe TRBD1 (5 bases). The CDR3 has 15 residues. In germline, CDR1 is SNHLY, CDR2 FYNNEI. Between the trimmed V and J ends, which lost 4 bases and 4 bases, there was a span of 16 bases. CDR3 DNA sequence: TGTGCCAGCAGTGCGGAAGGGGCGGTGGGCACTGAAGCTTTCTTT. Its translation: CASSAEGAVGTEAFF.

J is TRBJ2-7 and V is TRBV19; D gene unclear. This CDR3 is 14 amino acids long. Germline CDR1 reads LNHDA; CDR2 reads SQIVND (reference sequence). V was clipped by 5 bases and J by 7 bases, with 18 bases between them. Written as DNA, the CDR3 is TGTGCCAGTAGTCTCACAAGGACGCCGCGGGAGCAGTACTTC. Encoded protein: CASSLTRTPREQYF.

The chain joins TRBV7-9 to TRBJ1-4, with D unresolved. The CDR3 is 14 amino acids. CDR1 is SEHNR, CDR2 FQNEAQ, per germline (reference sequence). V was trimmed by 3 bases and J by 3 bases, leaving 8 bases between them. The CDR3 sequence is CASSFDGSNEKLFF. The CDR3 DNA reads as TGTGCCAGCAGCTTTGACGGATCTAATGAAAAACTGTTTTTT.